The T cell receptor beta chain under discussion was sequenced for a study of blood T cell repertoires in COVID-19. Overall study: Acute-phase and convalescent COVID-19 samples originated in the United States, Italy and Spain. The analysed material was cDNA or gDNA that came from T cells, B-cell-depleted T cells, or PBMCs.

In the original workflow: Reference gene primer amplification in the assay estimated nucleated cell counts. Generated by immunoSEQ multiplex PCR, the TCRdb table keeps only in-frame clones and is missing some. V and J calls and clone size follow that table, whereas D and trimming were derived from the DNA. The sample has approximately 63,000 clones, 80% to 90% seen once. This CDR3 comprises 14 residues. Germline V gene data show CDR1 as ENHRY and CDR2 as SYGVKD. The V and J ends lost 7 bases and 0 bases, in that order; junction bases with no gene match: 2. Seattle participants joined during active infection and were tracked over time. The count of this clone is one.

This TCR was recovered from a woman in her fifties or sixties with COVID-19, enrolled during active disease. This chain links TRBV10-3 with TRBJ2-2, with TRBD1 identical over 7 bases. Material: peripheral blood. The DNA of the CDR3 is TGTGCCATCACTGGGACAGCGAACACCGGGGAGCTGTTTTTT. As protein: CAITGTANTGELFF.